A few counts support the clone carrying this T cell receptor (beta chain). The data originate from a study of T-cell reconstitution after alpha-beta-depleted transplantation in children. Unique molecular identifiers were used in preparing the TCRbeta library. TCRdb used MiXCR to reprocess the PCR reads, holding one entry per CDR3 protein. This table holds 350,000 to 450,000 distinct CDR3 sequences, roughly 20% found once. Germline loops: CDR1 MDHEN, CDR2 SYDVKM. This CDR3 spans 14 amino acids. Deletions cut 7 bases from V and 0 bases from J, with 13 bases between. The chain couples TRBV28 to TRBJ2-7; a weak D match, TRBD1 (6 bases). The TCR sequence derives from a human donor who donated a stem cell graft to a child with acute myeloid leukemia. The sequences come from PBMCs from the stem cell graft donor, collected from the stem cell graft. CDR3 coding DNA: TGTGCCAGCACCTCGACAGGTCCCTCCTACGAGCAGTACTTC. Protein: CASTSTGPSYEQYF.